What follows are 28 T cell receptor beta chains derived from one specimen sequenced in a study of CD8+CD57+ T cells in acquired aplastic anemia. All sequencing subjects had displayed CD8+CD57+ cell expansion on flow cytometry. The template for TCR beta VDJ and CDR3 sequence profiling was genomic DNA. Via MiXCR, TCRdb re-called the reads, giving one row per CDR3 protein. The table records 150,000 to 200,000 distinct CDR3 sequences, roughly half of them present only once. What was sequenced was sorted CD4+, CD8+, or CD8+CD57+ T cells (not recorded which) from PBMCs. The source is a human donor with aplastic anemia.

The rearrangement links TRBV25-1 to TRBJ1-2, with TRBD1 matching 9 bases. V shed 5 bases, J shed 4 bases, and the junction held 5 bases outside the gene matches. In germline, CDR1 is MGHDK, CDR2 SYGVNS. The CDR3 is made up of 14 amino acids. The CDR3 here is CASSNRGRRYGYTF. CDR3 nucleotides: TGTGCCAGCAGTAACAGGGGGCGCCGCTATGGCTACACCTTC.

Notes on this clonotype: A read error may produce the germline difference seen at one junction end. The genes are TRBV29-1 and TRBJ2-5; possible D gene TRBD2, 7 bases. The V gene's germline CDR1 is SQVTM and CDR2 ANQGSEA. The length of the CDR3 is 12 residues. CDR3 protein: CSVRGGQGTQYF. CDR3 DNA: TGCAGCGTAAGGGGGGGTCAAGGGACCCAGTACTTC.

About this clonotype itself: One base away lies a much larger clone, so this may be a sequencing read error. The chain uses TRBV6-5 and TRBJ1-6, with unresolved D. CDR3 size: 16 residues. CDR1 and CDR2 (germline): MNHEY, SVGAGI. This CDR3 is CASGYGEGLFNSPLHF. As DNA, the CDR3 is TGTGCCAGCGGTTACGGGGAGGGCTTGTTCAATTCACCCCTCCACTTT.

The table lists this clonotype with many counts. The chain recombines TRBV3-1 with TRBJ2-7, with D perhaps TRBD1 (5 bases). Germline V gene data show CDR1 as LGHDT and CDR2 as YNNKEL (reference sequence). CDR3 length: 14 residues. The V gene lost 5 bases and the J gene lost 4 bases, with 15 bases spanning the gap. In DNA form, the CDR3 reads TGTGCCAGCAGCTCTTGGCAGGGTACTTACGAGCAGTACTTC. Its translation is CASSSWQGTYEQYF.

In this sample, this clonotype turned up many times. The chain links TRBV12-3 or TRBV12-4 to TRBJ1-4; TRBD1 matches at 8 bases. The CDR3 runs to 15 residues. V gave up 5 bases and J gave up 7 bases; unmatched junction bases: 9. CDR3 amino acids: CASSPLTGAGEKLFF. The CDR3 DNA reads TGTGCCAGCAGTCCGCTGACAGGGGCGGGTGAAAAACTGTTTTTT.

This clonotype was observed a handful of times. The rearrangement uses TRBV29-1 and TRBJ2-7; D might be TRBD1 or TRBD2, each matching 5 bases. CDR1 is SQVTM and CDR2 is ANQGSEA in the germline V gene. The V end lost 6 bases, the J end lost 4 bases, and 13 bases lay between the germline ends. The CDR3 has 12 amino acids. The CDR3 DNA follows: TGCAGCGTCCGGGACGGCCGATACGAGCAGTACTTC. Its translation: CSVRDGRYEQYF.

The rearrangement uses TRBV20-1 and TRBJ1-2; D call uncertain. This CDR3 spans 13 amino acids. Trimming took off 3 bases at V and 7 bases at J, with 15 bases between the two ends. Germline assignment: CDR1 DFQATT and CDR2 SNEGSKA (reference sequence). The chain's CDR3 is CSASPIREGGYTF. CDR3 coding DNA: TGCAGTGCTAGCCCTATACGGGAGGGTGGCTACACCTTC.

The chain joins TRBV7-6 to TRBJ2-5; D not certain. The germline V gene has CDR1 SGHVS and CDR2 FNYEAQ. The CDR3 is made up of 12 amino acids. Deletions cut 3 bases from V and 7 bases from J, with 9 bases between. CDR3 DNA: TGTGCCAGCAGCTTCCTAGGTTCGACCCAGTACTTC. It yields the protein CASSFLGSTQYF. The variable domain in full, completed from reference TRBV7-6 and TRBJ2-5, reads GAGVSQSPRYKVTKRGQDVALRCDPISGHVSLYWYRQALGQGPEFLTYFNYEAQQDKSGLPNDRFSAERPEGSISTLTIQRTEQRDSAMYRCASSFLGSTQYFGPGTRLLVL.

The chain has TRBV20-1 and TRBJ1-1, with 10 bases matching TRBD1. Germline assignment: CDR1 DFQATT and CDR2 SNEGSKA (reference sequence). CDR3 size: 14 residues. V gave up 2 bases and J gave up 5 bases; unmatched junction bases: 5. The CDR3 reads CSARSGTGETEAFF. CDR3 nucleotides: TGCAGTGCTAGATCCGGGACAGGGGAAACTGAAGCTTTCTTT.

This chain's CDR3 is CASSDLTSGLYEQYF. In DNA form, the CDR3 reads TGTGCCAGCAGCGACTTGACTAGCGGACTCTACGAGCAGTACTTC. The chain recombines TRBV7-8 with TRBJ2-7; 9 bases align to TRBD2. J lost 3 bases, V lost 5 bases, and 8 bases had no gene match. The CDR3 totals 15 residues. Per the germline V gene, CDR1 is SGHVS and CDR2 is FQNEAQ.

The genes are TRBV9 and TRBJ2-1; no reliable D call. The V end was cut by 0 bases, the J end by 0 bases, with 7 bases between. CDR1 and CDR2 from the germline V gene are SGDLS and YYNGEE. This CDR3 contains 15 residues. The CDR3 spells CASSVGLSSYNEQFF. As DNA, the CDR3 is TGTGCCAGCAGCGTAGGCCTAAGCTCCTACAATGAGCAGTTCTTC.

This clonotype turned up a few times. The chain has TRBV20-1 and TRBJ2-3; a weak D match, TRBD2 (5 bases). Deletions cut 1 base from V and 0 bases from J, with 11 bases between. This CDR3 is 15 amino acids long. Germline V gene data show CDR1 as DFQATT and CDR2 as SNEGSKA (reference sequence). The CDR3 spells CSARGGAASTDTQYF. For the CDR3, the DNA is TGCAGTGCTAGAGGTGGAGCGGCTAGCACAGATACGCAGTATTTT.

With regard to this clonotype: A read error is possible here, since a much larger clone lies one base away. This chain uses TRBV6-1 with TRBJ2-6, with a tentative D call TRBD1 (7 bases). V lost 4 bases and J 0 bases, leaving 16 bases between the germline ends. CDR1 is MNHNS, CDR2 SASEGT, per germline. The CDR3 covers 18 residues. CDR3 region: CASSGLGGTASGANVLTF. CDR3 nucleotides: TGTGCCAGCAGTGGACTTGGCGGGACAGCCTCTGGGGCCAACGTCCTGACTTTC.

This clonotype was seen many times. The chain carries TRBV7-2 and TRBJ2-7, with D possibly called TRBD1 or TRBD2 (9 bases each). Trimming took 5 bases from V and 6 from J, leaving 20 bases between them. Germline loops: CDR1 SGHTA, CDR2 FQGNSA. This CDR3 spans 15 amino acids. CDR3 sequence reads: CASSGAGGQGSEQYV. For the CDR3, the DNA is TGTGCCAGCAGCGGAGCGGGAGGACAGGGGTCCGAGCAGTACGTC.

This chain's CDR3 is CASSAQTGLEGYTF. CDR3 sequence (DNA): TGTGCCAGCAGCGCTCAGACAGGTCTGGAGGGCTACACCTTC. The rearrangement joins TRBV9 to TRBJ1-2, with D perhaps TRBD1 (6 bases). The germline V and J ends were trimmed by 3 bases and 8 bases, with 17 bases remaining between them. There are 14 residues in the CDR3. Germline V gene sequence: CDR1 SGDLS, CDR2 YYNGEE.

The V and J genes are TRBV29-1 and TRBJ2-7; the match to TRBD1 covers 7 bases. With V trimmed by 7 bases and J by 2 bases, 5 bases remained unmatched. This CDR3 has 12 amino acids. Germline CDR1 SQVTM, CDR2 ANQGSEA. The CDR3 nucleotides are TGCAGCGCCAGACAGGGACCCTACGAGCAGTACTTC. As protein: CSARQGPYEQYF.

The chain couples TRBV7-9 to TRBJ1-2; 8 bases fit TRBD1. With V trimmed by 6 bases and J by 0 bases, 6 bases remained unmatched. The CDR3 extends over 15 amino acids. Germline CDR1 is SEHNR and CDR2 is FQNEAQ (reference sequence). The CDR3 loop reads CASRPGTGANYGYTF. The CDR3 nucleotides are TGTGCCAGCAGACCCGGGACAGGCGCTAACTATGGCTACACCTTC.

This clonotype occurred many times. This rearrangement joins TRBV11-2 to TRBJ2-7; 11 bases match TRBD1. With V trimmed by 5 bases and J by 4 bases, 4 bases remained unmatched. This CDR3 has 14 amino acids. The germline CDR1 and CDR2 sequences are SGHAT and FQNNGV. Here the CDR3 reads CASSPDRGRYEQYF. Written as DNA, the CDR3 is TGTGCCAGCAGCCCGGACAGGGGGCGGTACGAGCAGTACTTC.

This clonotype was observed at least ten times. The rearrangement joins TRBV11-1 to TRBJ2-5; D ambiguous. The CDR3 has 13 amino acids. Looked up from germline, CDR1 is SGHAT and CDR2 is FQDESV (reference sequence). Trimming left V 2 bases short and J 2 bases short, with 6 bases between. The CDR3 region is CASSLQTQETQYF. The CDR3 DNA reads TGTGCCAGCAGCTTACAGACTCAAGAGACCCAGTACTTC.

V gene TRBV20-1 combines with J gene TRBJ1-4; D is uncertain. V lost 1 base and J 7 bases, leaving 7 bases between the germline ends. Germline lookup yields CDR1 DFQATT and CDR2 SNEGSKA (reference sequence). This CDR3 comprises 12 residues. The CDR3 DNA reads TGCAGTGCTAGAGGGGAAGGTGAAAAACTGTTTTTT. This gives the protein CSARGEGEKLFF.

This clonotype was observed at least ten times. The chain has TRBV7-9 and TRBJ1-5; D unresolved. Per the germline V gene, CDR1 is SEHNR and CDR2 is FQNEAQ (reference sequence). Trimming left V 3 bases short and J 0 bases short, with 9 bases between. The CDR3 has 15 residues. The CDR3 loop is CASSFGSNSNQPQHF. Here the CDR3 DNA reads TGTGCCAGCAGCTTTGGCTCAAATAGCAATCAGCCCCAGCATTTT.

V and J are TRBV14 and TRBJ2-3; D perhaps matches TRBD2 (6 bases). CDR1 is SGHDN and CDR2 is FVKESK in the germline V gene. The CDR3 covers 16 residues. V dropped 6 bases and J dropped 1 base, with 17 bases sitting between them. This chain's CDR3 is CASSSRAGLGTDTQYF. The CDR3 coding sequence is TGTGCCAGCAGTTCTCGGGCGGGATTGGGCACAGATACGCAGTATTTT.

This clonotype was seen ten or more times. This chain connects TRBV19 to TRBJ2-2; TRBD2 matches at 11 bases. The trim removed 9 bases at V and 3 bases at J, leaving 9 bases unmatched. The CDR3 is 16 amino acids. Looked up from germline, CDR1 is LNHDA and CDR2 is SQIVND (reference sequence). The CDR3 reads CASKLLAGAYTGELFF. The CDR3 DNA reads TGTGCCAGCAAGTTACTAGCGGGAGCGTACACCGGGGAGCTGTTTTTT.

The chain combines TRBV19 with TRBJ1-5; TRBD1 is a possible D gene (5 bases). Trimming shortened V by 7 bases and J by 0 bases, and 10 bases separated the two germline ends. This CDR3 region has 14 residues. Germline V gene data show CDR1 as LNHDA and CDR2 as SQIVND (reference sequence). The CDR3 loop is CASTGRDSNQPQHF. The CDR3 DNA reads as TGTGCCAGTACGGGGCGGGATAGCAATCAGCCCCAGCATTTT.

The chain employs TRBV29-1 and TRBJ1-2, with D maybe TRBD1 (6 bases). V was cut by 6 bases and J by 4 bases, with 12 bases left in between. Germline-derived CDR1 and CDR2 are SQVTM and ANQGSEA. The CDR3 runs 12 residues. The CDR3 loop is CSVEKDSYGYTF. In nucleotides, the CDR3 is TGCAGCGTCGAAAAGGACAGCTATGGCTACACCTTC.

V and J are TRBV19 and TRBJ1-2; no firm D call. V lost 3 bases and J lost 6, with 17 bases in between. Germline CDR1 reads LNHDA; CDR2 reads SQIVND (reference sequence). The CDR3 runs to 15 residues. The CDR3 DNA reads TGTGCCAGTAGTATCCCCACTGTCAGGTACCATGGCTACACCTTC. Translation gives CASSIPTVRYHGYTF. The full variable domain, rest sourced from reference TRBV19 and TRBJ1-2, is DGGITQSPKYLFRKEGQNVTLSCEQNLNHDAMYWYRQDPGQGLRLIYYSQIVNDFQKGDIAEGYSVSREKKESFPLTVTSAQKNPTAFYLCASSIPTVRYHGYTFGSGTRLTVV.

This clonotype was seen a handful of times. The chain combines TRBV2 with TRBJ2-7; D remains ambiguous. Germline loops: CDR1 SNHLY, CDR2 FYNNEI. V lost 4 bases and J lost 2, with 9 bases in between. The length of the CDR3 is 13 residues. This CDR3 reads CASSVGQPYEQYF. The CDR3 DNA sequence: TGTGCCAGCAGTGTAGGGCAGCCCTACGAGCAGTACTTC. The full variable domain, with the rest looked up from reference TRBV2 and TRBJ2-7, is EPEVTQTPSHQVTQMGQEVILRCVPISNHLYFYWYRQILGQKVEFLVSFYNNEISEKSEIFDDQFSVERPDGSNFTLKIRSTKLEDSAMYFCASSVGQPYEQYFGPGTRLTVT.

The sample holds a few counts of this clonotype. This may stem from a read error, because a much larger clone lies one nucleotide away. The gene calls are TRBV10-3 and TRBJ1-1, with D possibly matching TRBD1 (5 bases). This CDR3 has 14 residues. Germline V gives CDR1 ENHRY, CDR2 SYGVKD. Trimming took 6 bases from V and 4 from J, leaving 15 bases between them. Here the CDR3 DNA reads TGTGCCATCAGGGGAGAGGGGATGAGCACTGAAGCTTTCTTT. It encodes CAIRGEGMSTEAFF.